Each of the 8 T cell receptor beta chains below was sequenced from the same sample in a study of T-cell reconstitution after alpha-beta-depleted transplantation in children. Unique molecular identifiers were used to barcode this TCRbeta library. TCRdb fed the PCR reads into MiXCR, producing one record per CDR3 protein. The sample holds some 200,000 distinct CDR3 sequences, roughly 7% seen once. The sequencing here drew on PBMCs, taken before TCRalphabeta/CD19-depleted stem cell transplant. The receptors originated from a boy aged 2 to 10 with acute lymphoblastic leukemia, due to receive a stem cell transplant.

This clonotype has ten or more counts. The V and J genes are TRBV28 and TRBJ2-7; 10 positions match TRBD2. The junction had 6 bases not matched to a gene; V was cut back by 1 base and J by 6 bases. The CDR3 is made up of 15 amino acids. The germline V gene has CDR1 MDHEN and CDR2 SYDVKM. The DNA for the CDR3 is TGTGCCAGCAGTTTATATGGGACTAGCGTAGGCGAGCAGTACTTC. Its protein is CASSLYGTSVGEQYF.

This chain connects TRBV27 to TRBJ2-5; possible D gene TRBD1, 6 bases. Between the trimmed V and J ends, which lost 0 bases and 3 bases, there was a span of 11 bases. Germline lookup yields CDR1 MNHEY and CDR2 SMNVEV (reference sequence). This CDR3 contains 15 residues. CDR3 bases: TGTGCCAGCAGTTTATCACCCAGGACAGAAGAGACCCAGTACTTC. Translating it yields CASSLSPRTEETQYF.

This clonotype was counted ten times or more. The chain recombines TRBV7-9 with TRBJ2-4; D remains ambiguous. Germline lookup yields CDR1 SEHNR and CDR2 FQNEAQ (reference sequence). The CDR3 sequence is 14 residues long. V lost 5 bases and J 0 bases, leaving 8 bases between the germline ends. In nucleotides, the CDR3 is TGTGCCAGCAGCCCACCCGGAGCCAAAAACATTCAGTACTTC. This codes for CASSPPGAKNIQYF.

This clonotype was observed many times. The CDR3 reads CSVESGSKNIQYF. The CDR3 DNA reads TGCAGCGTTGAGTCAGGTTCAAAAAACATTCAGTACTTC. The chain recombines TRBV29-1 with TRBJ2-4; no clear D gene. V lost 3 bases to trimming and J lost 4 bases, with 10 bases between them. Germline loops: CDR1 SQVTM, CDR2 ANQGSEA. The CDR3 runs 13 residues.

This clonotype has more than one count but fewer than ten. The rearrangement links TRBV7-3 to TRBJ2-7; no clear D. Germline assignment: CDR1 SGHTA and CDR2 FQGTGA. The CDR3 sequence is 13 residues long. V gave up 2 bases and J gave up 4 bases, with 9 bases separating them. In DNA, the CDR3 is TGTGCCAGCAGCTTAGGGCCCCCGTACGAGCAGTACTTC. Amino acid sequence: CASSLGPPYEQYF.

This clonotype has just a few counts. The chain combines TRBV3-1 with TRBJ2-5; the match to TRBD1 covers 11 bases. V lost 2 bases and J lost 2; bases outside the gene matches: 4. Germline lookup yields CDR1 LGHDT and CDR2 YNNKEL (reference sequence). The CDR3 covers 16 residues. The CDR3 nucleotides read TGTGCCAGCAGCCAACACGGGACAGGGGGGCAAGAGACCCAGTACTTC. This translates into CASSQHGTGGQETQYF.

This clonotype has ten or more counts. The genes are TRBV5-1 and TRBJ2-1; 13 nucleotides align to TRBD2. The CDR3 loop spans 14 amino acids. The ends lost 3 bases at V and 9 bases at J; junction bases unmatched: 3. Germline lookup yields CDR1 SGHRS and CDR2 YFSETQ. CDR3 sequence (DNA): TGCGCCAGCAGCTGGACTAGCGGGAGTGGTGAGCAGTTCTTC. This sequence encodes CASSWTSGSGEQFF.

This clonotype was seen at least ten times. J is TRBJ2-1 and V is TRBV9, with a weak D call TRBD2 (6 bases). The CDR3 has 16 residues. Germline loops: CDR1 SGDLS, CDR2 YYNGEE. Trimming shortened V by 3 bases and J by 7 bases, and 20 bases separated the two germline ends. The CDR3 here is CASSDPGGSDRNEQFF. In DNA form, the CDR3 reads TGTGCCAGCAGCGACCCCGGGGGATCAGACAGAAATGAGCAGTTCTTC.